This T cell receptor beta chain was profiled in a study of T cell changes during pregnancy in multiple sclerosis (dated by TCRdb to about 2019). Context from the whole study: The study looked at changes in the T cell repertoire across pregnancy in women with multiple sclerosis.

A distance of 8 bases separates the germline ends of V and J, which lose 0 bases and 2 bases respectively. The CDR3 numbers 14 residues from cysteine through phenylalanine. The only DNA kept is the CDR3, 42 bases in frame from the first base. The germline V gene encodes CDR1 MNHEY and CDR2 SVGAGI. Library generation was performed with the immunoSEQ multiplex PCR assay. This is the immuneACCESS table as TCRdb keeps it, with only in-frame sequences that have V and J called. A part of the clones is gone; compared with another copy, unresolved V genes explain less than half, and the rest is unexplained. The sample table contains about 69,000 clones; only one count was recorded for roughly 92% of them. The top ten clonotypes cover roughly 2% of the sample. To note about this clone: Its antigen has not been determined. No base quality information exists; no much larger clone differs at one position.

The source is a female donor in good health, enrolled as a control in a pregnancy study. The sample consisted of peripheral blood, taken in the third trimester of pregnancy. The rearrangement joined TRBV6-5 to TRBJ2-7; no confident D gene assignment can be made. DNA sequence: TGTGCCAGCAGTTACTCTTTCTCGGCCTACGAGCAGTACTTC. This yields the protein CASSYSFSAYEQYF.